This is a list of T cell receptor beta chains from one sample in a study of Graves' ophthalmopathy and Graves' hyperthyroidism. TCRdb passed the multiplex PCR reads through MiXCR, listing each CDR3 protein once. Of under 200,000 distinct CDR3 sequences listed, less than 45% were seen once; the top ten hold around 5.8%. The sequenced sample was peripheral blood. The receptor set was obtained from a woman in her thirties or forties with Graves' ophthalmopathy. CDR3s include the opening cysteine and the closing phenylalanine or tryptophan. A D gene is named only where the DNA matches it firmly.

CDR3aa: CASSSAGTGPYEQYF
v_gene: TRBV28
j_gene: TRBJ2-7
len: 15
d_gene: TRBD1

CDR3aa: CATRQGGFFYEQYF
v_gene: TRBV6-2/TRBV6-3
j_gene: TRBJ2-7
len: 14
d_gene: .

CDR3aa: CASSYSMYAGDSYEQYF
v_gene: TRBV6-2/TRBV6-3
j_gene: TRBJ2-7
len: 17
d_gene: .

CDR3aa: CASSYSISSSSNEQYF
v_gene: TRBV6-5
j_gene: TRBJ2-7
len: 16
d_gene: .

CDR3aa: CASSRIWGEETQYF
v_gene: TRBV5-6
j_gene: TRBJ2-5
len: 14
d_gene: .

CDR3aa: CASSTNRGGTQYF
v_gene: TRBV7-2
j_gene: TRBJ2-5
len: 13
d_gene: TRBD1

CDR3aa: CASSFGGRTGELFF
v_gene: TRBV28
j_gene: TRBJ2-2
len: 14
d_gene: .

CDR3aa: CASSPPEGGTGELFF
v_gene: TRBV7-9
j_gene: TRBJ2-2
len: 15
d_gene: .

CDR3aa: CASSFLGTSGQETQYF
v_gene: TRBV28
j_gene: TRBJ2-5
len: 16
d_gene: .

CDR3aa: CASSPGTGGSAQPQHF
v_gene: TRBV5-1
j_gene: TRBJ1-5
len: 16
d_gene: TRBD1

CDR3aa: CASRLETTLNYEQYF
v_gene: TRBV5-1
j_gene: TRBJ2-7
len: 15
d_gene: .

CDR3aa: CASSLGYGASSLEQYF
v_gene: TRBV28
j_gene: TRBJ2-7
len: 16
d_gene: .